The text below deals with one TCR beta chain. Trimming pared 3 bases from V and 5 bases from J, leaving 13 bases between. CDR3 length: 13 amino acids. Germline CDR1 reads DFQATT; CDR2 reads SNEGSKA (reference sequence). TCRdb re-derived calls from the RT-PCR reads in MiXCR, one entry per CDR3 protein. The sample shows about 680,000 distinct CDR3 sequences, 12% to 15% of them seen only once. The J gene is TRBJ2-5, the V gene TRBV20-1; D may be TRBD1 (5 bases). The TCR was taken from a female donor in good health, serving as a healthy control. The sequencing input was memory CD4+ T cells from blood. The CDR3 is CSASRTSRETQYF. The CDR3 DNA reads TGCAGTGCTAGCCGGACATCGAGGGAGACCCAGTACTTC.